The clone carrying this T cell receptor (beta chain) was counted only a few times. This CDR3 has 18 amino acids. Trimming left V 0 bases short and J 0 bases short, with 16 bases between. Investigators profiled TCR beta VDJ and CDR3 from genomic DNA template. MiXCR, run by TCRdb on the reads, gives a single entry per CDR3 protein. Of some 220,000 distinct CDR3 sequences listed, approximately 35% are singletons. The source of the sample is a study of CD8+CD57+ T cells in acquired aplastic anemia. At the level of the study: Mean yield of DNA from sorted CD4+ and CD8+ cells was approximately 3 ug.

The sequence was collected from a human donor in good health, serving as a control. Sequencing input: sorted CD4+, CD8+, or CD8+CD57+ T cells (not recorded which) from PBMCs. The J gene is TRBJ2-3, the V gene TRBV12-3 or TRBV12-4; perhaps TRBD1 as D (6 bases). The CDR3 sequence: CASSLALRGLASTDTQYF. CDR3 bases: TGTGCCAGCAGTTTAGCGCTCAGGGGTCTAGCAAGCACAGATACGCAGTATTTT.